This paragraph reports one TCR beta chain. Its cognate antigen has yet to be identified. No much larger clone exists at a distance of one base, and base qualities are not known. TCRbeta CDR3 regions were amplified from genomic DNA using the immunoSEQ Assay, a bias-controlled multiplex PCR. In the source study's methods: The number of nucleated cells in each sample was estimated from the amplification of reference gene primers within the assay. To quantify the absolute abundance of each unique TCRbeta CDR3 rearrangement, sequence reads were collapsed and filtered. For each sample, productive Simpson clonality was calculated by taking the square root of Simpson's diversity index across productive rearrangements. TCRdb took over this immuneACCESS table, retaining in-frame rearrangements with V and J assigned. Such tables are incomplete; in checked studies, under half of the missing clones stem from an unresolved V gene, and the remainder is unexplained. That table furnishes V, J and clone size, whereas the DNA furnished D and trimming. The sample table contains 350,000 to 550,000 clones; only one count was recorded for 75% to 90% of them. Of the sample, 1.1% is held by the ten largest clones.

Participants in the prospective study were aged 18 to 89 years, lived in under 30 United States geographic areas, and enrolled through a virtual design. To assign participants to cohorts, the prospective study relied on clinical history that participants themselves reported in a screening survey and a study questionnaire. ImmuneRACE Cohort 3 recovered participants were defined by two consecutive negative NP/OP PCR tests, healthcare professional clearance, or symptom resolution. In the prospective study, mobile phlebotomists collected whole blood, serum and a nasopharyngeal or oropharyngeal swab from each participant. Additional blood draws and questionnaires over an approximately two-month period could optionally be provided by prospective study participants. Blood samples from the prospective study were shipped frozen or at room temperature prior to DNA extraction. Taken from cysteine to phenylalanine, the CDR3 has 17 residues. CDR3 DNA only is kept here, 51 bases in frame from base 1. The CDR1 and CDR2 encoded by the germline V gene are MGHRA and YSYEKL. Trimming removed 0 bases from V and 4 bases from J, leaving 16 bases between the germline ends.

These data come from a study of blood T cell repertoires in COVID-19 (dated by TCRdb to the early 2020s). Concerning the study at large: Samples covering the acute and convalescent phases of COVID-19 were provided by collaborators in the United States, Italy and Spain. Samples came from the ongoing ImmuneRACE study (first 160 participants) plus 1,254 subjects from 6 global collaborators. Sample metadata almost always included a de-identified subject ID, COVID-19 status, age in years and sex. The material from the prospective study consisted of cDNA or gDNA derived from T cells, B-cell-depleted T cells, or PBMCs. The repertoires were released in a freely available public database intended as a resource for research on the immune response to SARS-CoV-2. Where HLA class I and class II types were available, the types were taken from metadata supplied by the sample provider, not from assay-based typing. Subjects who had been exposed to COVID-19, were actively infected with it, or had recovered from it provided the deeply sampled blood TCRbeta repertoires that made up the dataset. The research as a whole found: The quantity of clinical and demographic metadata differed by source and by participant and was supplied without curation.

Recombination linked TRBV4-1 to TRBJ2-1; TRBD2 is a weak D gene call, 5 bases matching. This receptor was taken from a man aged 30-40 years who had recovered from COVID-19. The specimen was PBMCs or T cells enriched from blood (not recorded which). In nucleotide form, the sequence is TGCGCCAGCAGCCAAGAGGAGGTGGCCGGCCCGTACAATGAGCAGTTCTTC. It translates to CASSQEEVAGPYNEQFF.